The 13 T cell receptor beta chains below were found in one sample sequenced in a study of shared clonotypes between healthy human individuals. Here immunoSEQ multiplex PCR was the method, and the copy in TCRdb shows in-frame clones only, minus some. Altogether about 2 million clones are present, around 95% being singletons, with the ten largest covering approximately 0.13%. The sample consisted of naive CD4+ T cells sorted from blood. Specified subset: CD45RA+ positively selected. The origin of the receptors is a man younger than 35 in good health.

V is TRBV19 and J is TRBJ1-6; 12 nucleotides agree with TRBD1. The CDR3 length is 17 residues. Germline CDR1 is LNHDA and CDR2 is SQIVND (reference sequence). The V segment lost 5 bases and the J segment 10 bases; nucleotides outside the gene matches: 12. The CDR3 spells CASSPGQGAFELSPLHF. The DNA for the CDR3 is TGTGCCAGTAGTCCGGGACAGGGGGCTTTCGAGTTATCACCCCTCCACTTT.

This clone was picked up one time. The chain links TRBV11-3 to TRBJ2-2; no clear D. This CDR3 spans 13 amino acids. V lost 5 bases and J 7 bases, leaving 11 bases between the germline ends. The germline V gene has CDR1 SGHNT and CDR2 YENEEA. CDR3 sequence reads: CASSQSLGGELFF. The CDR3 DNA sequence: TGTGCCAGCAGCCAGTCCCTGGGCGGGGAGCTGTTTTTT.

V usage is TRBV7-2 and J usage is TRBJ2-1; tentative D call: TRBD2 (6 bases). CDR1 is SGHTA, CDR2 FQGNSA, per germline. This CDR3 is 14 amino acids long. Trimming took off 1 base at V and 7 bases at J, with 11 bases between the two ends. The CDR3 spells CASSLEREWNEQFF. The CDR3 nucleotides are TGTGCCAGCAGCTTAGAACGGGAGTGGAATGAGCAGTTCTTC. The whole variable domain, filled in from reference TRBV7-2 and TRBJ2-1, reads GAGVSQSPSNKVTEKGKDVELRCDPISGHTALYWYRQSLGQGLEFLIYFQGNSAPDKSGLPSDRFSAERTGGSVSTLTIQRTQQEDSAVYLCASSLEREWNEQFFGPGTRLTVL.

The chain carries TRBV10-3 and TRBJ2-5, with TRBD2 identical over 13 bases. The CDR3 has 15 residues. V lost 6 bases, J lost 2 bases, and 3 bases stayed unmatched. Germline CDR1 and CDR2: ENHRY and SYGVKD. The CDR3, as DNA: TGTGCCATCAGGTCACTAGCGGGGGGGCAAGAGACCCAGTACTTC. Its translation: CAIRSLAGGQETQYF.

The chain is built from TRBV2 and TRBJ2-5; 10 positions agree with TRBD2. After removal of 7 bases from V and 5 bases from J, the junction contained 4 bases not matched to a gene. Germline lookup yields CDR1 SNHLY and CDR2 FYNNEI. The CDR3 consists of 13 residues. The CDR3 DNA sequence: TGTGCCAGCACAGCGGGGGGGCGGGAGACCCAGTACTTC. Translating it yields CASTAGGRETQYF.

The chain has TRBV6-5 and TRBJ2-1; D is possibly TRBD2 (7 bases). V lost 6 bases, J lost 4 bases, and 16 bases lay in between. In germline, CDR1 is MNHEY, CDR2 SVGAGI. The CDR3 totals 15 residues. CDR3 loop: CASRAGAPYYNEQFF. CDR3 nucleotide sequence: TGTGCCAGCAGGGCGGGGGCACCTTATTACAATGAGCAGTTCTTC.

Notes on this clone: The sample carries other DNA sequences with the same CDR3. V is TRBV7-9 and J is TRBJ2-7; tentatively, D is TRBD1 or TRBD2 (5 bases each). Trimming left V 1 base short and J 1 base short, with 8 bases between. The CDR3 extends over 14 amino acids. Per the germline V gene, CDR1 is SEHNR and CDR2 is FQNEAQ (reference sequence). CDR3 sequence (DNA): TGTGCCAGCAGCTTAGGGGGGAAATCCTACGAGCAGTACTTC. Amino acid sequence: CASSLGGKSYEQYF.

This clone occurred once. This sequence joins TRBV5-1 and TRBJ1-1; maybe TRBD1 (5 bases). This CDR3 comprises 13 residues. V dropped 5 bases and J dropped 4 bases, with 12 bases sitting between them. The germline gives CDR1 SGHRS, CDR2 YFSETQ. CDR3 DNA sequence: TGCGCCAGCAGGAACTCAGGGAGCACTGAAGCTTTCTTT. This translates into CASRNSGSTEAFF.

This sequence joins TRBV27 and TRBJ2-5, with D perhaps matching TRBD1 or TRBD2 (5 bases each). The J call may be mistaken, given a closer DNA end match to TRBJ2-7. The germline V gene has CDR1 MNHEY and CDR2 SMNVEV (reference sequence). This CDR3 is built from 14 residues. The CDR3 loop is CASGTEDPPYEQYF. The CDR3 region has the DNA TGTGCCAGCGGGACCGAGGACCCTCCCTACGAGCAGTACTTC.

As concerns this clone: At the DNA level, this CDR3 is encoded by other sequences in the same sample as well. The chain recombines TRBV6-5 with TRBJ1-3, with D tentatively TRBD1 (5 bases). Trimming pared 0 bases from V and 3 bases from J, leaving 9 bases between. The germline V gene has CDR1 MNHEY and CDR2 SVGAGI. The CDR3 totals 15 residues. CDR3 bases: TGTGCCAGCAGTTACTCGACGGGGGGTGGAAACACCATATATTTT. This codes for CASSYSTGGGNTIYF.

In nucleotides, the CDR3 is TGCGCCAGCGGACCGGGACCTAACACTGAAGCTTTCTTT. Protein product: CASGPGPNTEAFF. The chain uses TRBV5-1 and TRBJ1-1; TRBD1 might be the D (5 bases). Germline loops: CDR1 SGHRS, CDR2 YFSETQ. The CDR3 runs to 13 residues. Trimming removed 7 bases from V and 2 bases from J, with 12 bases in between.

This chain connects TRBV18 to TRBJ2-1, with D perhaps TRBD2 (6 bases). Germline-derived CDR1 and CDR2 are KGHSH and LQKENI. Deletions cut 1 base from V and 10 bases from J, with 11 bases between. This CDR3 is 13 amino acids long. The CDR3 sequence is CASSPLLGREQFF. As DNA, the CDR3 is TGTGCCAGCTCACCACTCTTGGGGAGGGAGCAGTTCTTC.

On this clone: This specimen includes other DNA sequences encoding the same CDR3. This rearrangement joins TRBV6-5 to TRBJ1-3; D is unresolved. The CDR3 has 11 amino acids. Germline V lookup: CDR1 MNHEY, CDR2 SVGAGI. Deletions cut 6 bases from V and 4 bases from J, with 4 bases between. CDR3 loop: CASRRGNTIYF. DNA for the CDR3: TGTGCCAGCAGGAGGGGAAACACCATATATTTT.